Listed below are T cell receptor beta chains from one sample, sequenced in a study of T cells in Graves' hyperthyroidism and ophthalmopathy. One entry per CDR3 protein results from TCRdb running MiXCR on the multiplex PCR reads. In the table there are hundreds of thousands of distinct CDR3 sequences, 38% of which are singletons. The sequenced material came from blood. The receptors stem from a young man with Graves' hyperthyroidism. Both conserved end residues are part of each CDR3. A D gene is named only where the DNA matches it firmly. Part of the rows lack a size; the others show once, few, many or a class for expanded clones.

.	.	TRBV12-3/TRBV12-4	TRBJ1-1	TGTGCCAGCAGTTTAACTCCCAGGGCGCCAAACACTGAAGCTTTCTTT	CASSLTPRAPNTEAFF
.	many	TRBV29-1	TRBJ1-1	TGCAGCGTCGCTTACATGAACACTGAAGCTTTCTTT	CSVAYMNTEAFF
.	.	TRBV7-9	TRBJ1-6	TGTGCCAGCAGCCCCCCTCGCGGGTCACCCCTCCACTTT	CASSPPRGSPLHF
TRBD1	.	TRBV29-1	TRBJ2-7	TGCAGCGTTCTGGGACAGGTTAAACCCTACGAGCAGTACTTC	CSVLGQVKPYEQYF
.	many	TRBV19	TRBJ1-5	TGTGCCATCAATGGGAAGCGGCAGCCCCAGCATTTT	CAINGKRQPQHF
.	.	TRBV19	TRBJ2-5	TGTGCCAGTAGTATATCCCAGAGGGTTCACGAGACCCAGTACTTC	CASSISQRVHETQYF
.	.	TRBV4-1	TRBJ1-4	TGCGCCAGCAGCCATCATAGGACGAATGAAAAACTGTTTTTT	CASSHHRTNEKLFF
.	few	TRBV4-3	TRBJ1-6	TGCGCCAGCAGCCAAGTGCACAGCTATAATTCACCCCTCCACTTT	CASSQVHSYNSPLHF
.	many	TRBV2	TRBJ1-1	TGTGCCAACAGTGAAAATGTGGCGCTGAACACTGAAGCTTTCTTT	CANSENVALNTEAFF
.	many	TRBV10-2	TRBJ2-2	TGCGCCACCAAGACGAGGGAGTTGGCCGGGGAGCTGTTTTTT	CATKTRELAGELFF
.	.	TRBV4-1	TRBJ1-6	TGCGCCAGCAGCCAAGTAGGAGGGGCTGATCCCCTCCACTTT	CASSQVGGADPLHF
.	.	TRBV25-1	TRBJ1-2	TGTGCCAGCAGCCAAGGGGAGTTTGGAGGCTACACCTTC	CASSQGEFGGYTF
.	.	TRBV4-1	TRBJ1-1	TGCGCCAGCAGCCAAGATTCACAGGGTAAGACTGAAGCTTTCTTT	CASSQDSQGKTEAFF
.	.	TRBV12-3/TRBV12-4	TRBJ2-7	TGTGCCAGCAGTGACATCCTGGGCTCCTACGAGCAGTACTTC	CASSDILGSYEQYF
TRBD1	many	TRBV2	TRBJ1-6	TGTGCCAGCAAGGTCACAGGGGATTCACCCCTCCACTTT	CASKVTGDSPLHF
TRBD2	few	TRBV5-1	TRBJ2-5	TGCGCCAGCAGCTTTCCGTCTAGCGGCAGACAAGAGACCCAGTACTTC	CASSFPSSGRQETQYF
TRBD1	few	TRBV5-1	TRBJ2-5	TGCGCCAGCAGCTTGGGACAGGGTATAAGGCAAGAGACCCAGTACTTC	CASSLGQGIRQETQYF
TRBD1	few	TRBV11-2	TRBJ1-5	TGTGCCAGCAGCCAAAGTTACGGACAGGGAAATCAGCCCCAGCATTTT	CASSQSYGQGNQPQHF
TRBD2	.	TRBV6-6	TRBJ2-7	TGTGCCAGCGATTTAGCCGGGACTAGCGTCTACGAGCAGTACTTC	CASDLAGTSVYEQYF
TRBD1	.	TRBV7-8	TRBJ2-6	TGTGCCAGCAGCAGAGGGACAGGGAGGACTGGGGCCAACGTCCTGACTTTC	CASSRGTGRTGANVLTF
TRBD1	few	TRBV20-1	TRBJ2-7	TGCAGTGCTCCTAATAACCGGGACAGTGGGGACGAGCAGTACTTC	CSAPNNRDSGDEQYF
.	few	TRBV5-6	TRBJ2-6	TGTGCCAGCAGCTTTGCGTCCTGGGCCTCTGGGGCCAACGTCCTGACTTTC	CASSFASWASGANVLTF
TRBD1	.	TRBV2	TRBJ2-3	TGTGCCAGCAGTGCCCTAACAGGGGCCGTTGGGCAGTATTTT	CASSALTGAVGQYF
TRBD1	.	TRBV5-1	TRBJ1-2	TGCGCCAGCAGCTCCCTACAGGGGACGGATGGCTATGGCTACACCTTC	CASSSLQGTDGYGYTF
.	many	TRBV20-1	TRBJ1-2	TGCAGTGCTAGAGATCTTGACAACTATGGCTACACCTTC	CSARDLDNYGYTF
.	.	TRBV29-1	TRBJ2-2	TGCAGCTTGGCAGTATCCGGGGAGCTGTTTTTT	CSLAVSGELFF
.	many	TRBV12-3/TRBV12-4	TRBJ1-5	TGTGCCAGCAGTGCTGCAAATCAGCCCCAGCATTTT	CASSAANQPQHF
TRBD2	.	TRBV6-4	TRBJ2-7	TGTGCCAGCAGAGGTACTAGCGGGAGCTCCTACGAGCAGTACTTC	CASRGTSGSSYEQYF
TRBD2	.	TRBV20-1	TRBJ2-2	TGCAGTGCGAGGACTAGATTCACCGGGGAGCTGTTTTTT	CSARTRFTGELFF
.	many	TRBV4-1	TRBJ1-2	TGCGCCAGCAGCCAGGGTCCCACTAACTATGGCTACACCTTC	CASSQGPTNYGYTF
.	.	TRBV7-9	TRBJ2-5	TGTGCCAGCAGCTTAGGGGACATTGAGACCCAGTACTTC	CASSLGDIETQYF
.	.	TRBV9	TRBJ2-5	TGTGCCAGCAGCTTCGGCAGCAGGACAAAAGAGACCCAGTACTTC	CASSFGSRTKETQYF
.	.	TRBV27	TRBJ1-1	TGTGCCAGCACCACCGGACAAACCCGTGAAGCTTTCTTT	CASTTGQTREAFF
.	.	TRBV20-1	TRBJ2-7	TGCAGTGCTCACGGGGCCAACCTCGGCTACGAGCAGTACTTC	CSAHGANLGYEQYF
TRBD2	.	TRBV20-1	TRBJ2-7	TGCAGTGCGAGTGGGGGGGGGAGGGGCTCCTACGAGCAGTACTTC	CSASGGGRGSYEQYF
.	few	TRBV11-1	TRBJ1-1	TGTGCCAGCAGCTTAGCGAGGAGCAGCTTCACTGAAGCTTTCTTT	CASSLARSSFTEAFF
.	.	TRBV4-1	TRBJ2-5	TGCGCCAGCAGCCAGAGGGTAGGCTTAGGGGAGACCCAGTACTTC	CASSQRVGLGETQYF
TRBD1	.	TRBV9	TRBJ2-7	TGTGCCAGCAGCGTAGTTCAGGGGGACGAGCAGTACTTC	CASSVVQGDEQYF
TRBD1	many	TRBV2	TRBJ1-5	TGTGCCAGCAGGGAACTGACAGGGAATAGCAATCAGCCCCAGCATTTT	CASRELTGNSNQPQHF
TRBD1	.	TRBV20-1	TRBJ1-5	TGCAGTGCTAACCCAGGGGGAGTGGGCAATCAGCCCCAGCATTTT	CSANPGGVGNQPQHF
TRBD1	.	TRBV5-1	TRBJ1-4	TGCGCCAGCAGCCCGCGACAGGGAGCAACTAATGAAAAACTGTTTTTT	CASSPRQGATNEKLFF
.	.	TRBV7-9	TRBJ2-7	TGTGCCAGCAGCCCGGACTCGGGTGGAGAGCAGTACTTC	CASSPDSGGEQYF
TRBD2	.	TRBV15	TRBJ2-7	TGTGCCACTCGGACTAGCGGGAGGGCCAACTCCTGTGAGCAGTACTTC	CATRTSGRANSCEQYF
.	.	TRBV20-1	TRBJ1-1	TGCAGTGCTGGCAGGTCCGGGACCACTGAAGCTTTCTTT	CSAGRSGTTEAFF
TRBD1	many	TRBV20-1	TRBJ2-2	TGCAGTGCTCGGACAGGAGTCACCGGGGAGCTGTTTTTT	CSARTGVTGELFF
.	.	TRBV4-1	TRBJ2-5	TGCGCCAGCAGCTATACAGGGTGGGAGACCCAGTACTTC	CASSYTGWETQYF
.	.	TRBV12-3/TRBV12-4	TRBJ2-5	TGTGCCAGCAGTTTTTCAGGGGTGGGCGAGACCCAGTACTTC	CASSFSGVGETQYF
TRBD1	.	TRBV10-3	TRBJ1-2	TGTGCCATCAGTGAGTCAGGGGGCTACAAGGGCTATGGCTACACCTTC	CAISESGGYKGYGYTF
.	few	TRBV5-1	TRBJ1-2	TGCGCCAGCAGCGTCGGGACGGATACTAACTATGGCTACACCTTC	CASSVGTDTNYGYTF
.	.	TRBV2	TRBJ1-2	TGTGCCAGCAGTGACCGGACAGTAGCTAACTATGGCTACACCTTC	CASSDRTVANYGYTF
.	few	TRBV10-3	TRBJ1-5	TGTGCCATCAGTCACTCCCCAAGAGAGCCCCAGCATTTT	CAISHSPREPQHF
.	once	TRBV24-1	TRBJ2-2	TGTGCCACCAGTGATTCGACCCACAGGGTGGGCACCGGGGAGCTGTTTTTT	CATSDSTHRVGTGELFF
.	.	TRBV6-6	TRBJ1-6	TGTGCCAGCAGCCCCTCCCGGGGGAGTAATTCACCCCTCCACTTT	CASSPSRGSNSPLHF
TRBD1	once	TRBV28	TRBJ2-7	TGTGCCAGCAACCCACGGGGGACAGGGTACTACGAGCAGTACTTC	CASNPRGTGYYEQYF
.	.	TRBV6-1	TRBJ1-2	TGTGCCAGCAGTGAAGCCCCTGACAACCCGGTCTATGGCTACACCTTC	CASSEAPDNPVYGYTF
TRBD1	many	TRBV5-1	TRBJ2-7	TGCGCCAGCAGCGCCCCGGGACAGGGTTACGAGCAGTACTTC	CASSAPGQGYEQYF
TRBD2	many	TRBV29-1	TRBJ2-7	TGCAGCGCCTGCACAGAACTAGCGGGCGAGCAGTACTTC	CSACTELAGEQYF
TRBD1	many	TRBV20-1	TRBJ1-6	TGCAGTGCTAGAGGGGGACAGGATGGTACCCTCCACTTT	CSARGGQDGTLHF
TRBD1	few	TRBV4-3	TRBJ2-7	TGCGCCAGCAGCCAAGGGGACAGGGAAGTCTACGAGCAGTACTTC	CASSQGDREVYEQYF
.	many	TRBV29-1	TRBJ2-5	TGCAGCGTTCGAACGAGCGGTGAGACCCAGTACTTC	CSVRTSGETQYF